This TCR beta chain was documented in a study of cytomegalovirus exposure and HLA in healthy donors. As for the study in general: Within the Caucasian-associated ancestry cluster were more than 75% of the approximately 400 genotyped donors.

This CDR3 has 14 residues. The germline CDR1 and CDR2 sequences are SGHTA and FQGNSA. V shed 0 bases and J shed 3 bases, with 5 bases lying between them. Study-wide points: Looking again later, the authors saw that most CMV-associated TCR beta chains seemed HLA-restricted. Altogether, 150 or so TCR beta chains were recorded as cytomegalovirus-associated.

This clone was seen a handful of times. Antigen: not known. The PCR contained 60 Vbeta and 13 Jbeta primers. Profiling relied on immunoSEQ multiplex PCR, and the TCRdb table lists in-frame clones only, not all of them. The sample lists approximately 100,000 clones; roughly 79% were seen once. This TCR derives from a middle-aged man in good health and CMV-seronegative. V is TRBV7-2 and J is TRBJ2-2; D is possibly TRBD1 (5 bases). The material sequenced was PBMCs. CDR3 region: CASSLARDTGELFF. The CDR3 DNA reads as TGTGCCAGCAGCTTAGCCAGGGACACCGGGGAGCTGTTTTTT.